Presented here are 29 T cell receptor beta chains from one specimen sequenced in a study of T cell responses to AZD1222 COVID-19 vaccine. Generated by immunoSEQ multiplex PCR, the TCRdb table keeps only in-frame clones and is missing some. The table includes about 120,000 clones, around 87% detected once. The source was peripheral blood, collected on day 0 of AZD1222 vaccination. The receptors here all came from an adult in good health.

The rearrangement uses TRBV9 and TRBJ1-3; a weak D match, TRBD1 (5 bases). CDR3 length: 16 amino acids. Trimming pared 4 bases from V and 4 bases from J, leaving 18 bases between. Germline lookup yields CDR1 SGDLS and CDR2 YYNGEE. This CDR3 reads CASSPSPHRGGNTIYF. CDR3 coding DNA: TGTGCCAGCAGCCCATCCCCCCACCGGGGGGGAAACACCATATATTTT. Using reference TRBV9 and TRBJ1-3 for the parts outside the CDR3, the full variable domain is DSGVTQTPKHLITATGQRVTLRCSPRSGDLSVYWYQQSLDQGLQFLIQYYNGEERAKGNILERFSAQQFPDLHSELNLSSLELGDSALYFCASSPSPHRGGNTIYFGEGSWLTVV.

The CDR3 protein is CASSVAGGLAGAPQYF. The CDR3 nucleotides read TGTGCCAGCAGCGTAGCCGGTGGACTAGCGGGCGCTCCGCAGTATTTT. The chain is built from TRBV9 and TRBJ2-3; 11 bases agree with TRBD2. The CDR3 runs to 16 residues. The V gene's germline CDR1 is SGDLS and CDR2 YYNGEE. After removal of 0 bases from V and 10 bases from J, the junction contained 10 bases not matched to a gene. Based on the CDR3 plus reference TRBV9 and TRBJ2-3, the full variable domain is DSGVTQTPKHLITATGQRVTLRCSPRSGDLSVYWYQQSLDQGLQFLIQYYNGEERAKGNILERFSAQQFPDLHSELNLSSLELGDSALYFCASSVAGGLAGAPQYFGPGTRLTVL.

The chain has TRBV20-1 and TRBJ1-3; D is unresolved. V shed 0 bases and J shed 5 bases, with 2 bases lying between them. The CDR3 has 11 amino acids. Germline V gene data show CDR1 as DFQATT and CDR2 as SNEGSKA (reference sequence). The CDR3 DNA follows: TGCAGTGCTAGAGATAGAAACACCATATATTTT. As protein: CSARDRNTIYF.

The gene calls are TRBV6-5 and TRBJ2-1; no clear D. Germline V gene lookup returns CDR1 MNHEY and CDR2 SVGAGI. This CDR3 region has 15 residues. The germline V and J ends were trimmed by 0 bases and 5 bases, with 11 bases remaining between them. In nucleotides, the CDR3 is TGTGCCAGCAGTTACTCAGGGTTTGGGGACAATGAGCAGTTCTTC. Translation gives CASSYSGFGDNEQFF.

The rearrangement joins TRBV7-8 to TRBJ1-2; D not resolved. The CDR3 runs to 15 residues. The germline V gene encodes CDR1 SGHVS and CDR2 FQNEAQ. Trimming cost V 1 base and J 2 bases, with 11 bases left between them. The chain's CDR3 is CASSLVLGGNYGYTF. DNA for the CDR3: TGTGCCAGCAGCTTAGTTCTCGGCGGAAACTATGGCTACACCTTC.

The V gene is TRBV27, the J gene TRBJ1-2, with D possibly matching TRBD1 (6 bases). Germline CDR1 is MNHEY and CDR2 is SMNVEV (reference sequence). The CDR3 has 12 residues. With 10 bases removed from V and 6 bases from J, the gap between germline ends came to 15 bases. CDR3 sequence: CATGGTTHGYTF. CDR3 nucleotides: TGTGCCACCGGCGGGACAACCCATGGCTACACCTTC.

The J gene is TRBJ1-1, the V gene TRBV5-1; possibly TRBD1 for D (6 bases). Trimming shortened V by 6 bases and J by 0 bases, and 15 bases separated the two germline ends. This CDR3 is built from 15 residues. Per the germline V gene, CDR1 is SGHRS and CDR2 is YFSETQ. CDR3 coding DNA: TGCGCCAGCACCACAACCACAGGGATGAACACTGAAGCTTTCTTT. Its translation is CASTTTTGMNTEAFF.

The chain couples TRBV19 to TRBJ2-7, with D perhaps being TRBD1 or TRBD2 (5 bases each). CDR3 length equals 16 residues. Trimming cost V 4 bases and J 3 bases, with 19 bases left between them. The germline CDR1 and CDR2 sequences are LNHDA and SQIVND (reference sequence). The chain's CDR3 is CASSKYRQGDFYEQYF. In DNA form, the CDR3 reads TGTGCCAGTAGTAAGTATCGGCAGGGAGATTTCTACGAGCAGTACTTC.

J is TRBJ2-2 and V is TRBV7-2; D gene ambiguous. Trimming removed 0 bases at V and 1 base at J, with 9 bases between. Germline CDR1 SGHTA, CDR2 FQGNSA. This CDR3 region has 16 residues. In nucleotides, the CDR3 is TGTGCCAGCAGCTTAGCGCGGTCCGGGAACACCGGGGAGCTGTTTTTT. This codes for CASSLARSGNTGELFF. The complete variable domain, with remaining parts taken from reference TRBV7-2 and TRBJ2-2, reads GAGVSQSPSNKVTEKGKDVELRCDPISGHTALYWYRQSLGQGLEFLIYFQGNSAPDKSGLPSDRFSAERTGGSVSTLTIQRTQQEDSAVYLCASSLARSGNTGELFFGEGSRLTVL.

This clone occurred once. The V call is TRBV4-2, the J call TRBJ1-1; no firm D call. This CDR3 contains 13 residues. CDR1 and CDR2 (germline): LGHNA, YNFKEQ. The germline V and J ends were trimmed by 0 bases and 4 bases, with 6 bases remaining between them. The DNA of the CDR3 is TGTGCCAGCAGCCAAGATGGGTTCACTGAAGCTTTCTTT. The encoded protein is CASSQDGFTEAFF.

This chain uses TRBV19 with TRBJ1-2, with D possibly being TRBD1 (5 bases). The germline V gene encodes CDR1 LNHDA and CDR2 SQIVND (reference sequence). The CDR3 spans 16 residues. Trimming took 3 bases from V and 7 from J, leaving 21 bases between them. CDR3: CASSIYRTTFPVGYTF. DNA of the CDR3: TGTGCCAGTAGTATTTACCGGACAACCTTTCCTGTTGGCTACACCTTC.

The rearrangement links TRBV6-6 to TRBJ1-5; D is unresolved. Germline CDR1 and CDR2: MNHNY and SVGAGI (reference sequence). The CDR3 is 14 residues long. V was pared by 2 bases and J by 6 bases, with 11 bases between. The CDR3 loop is CASSYEGGAQPQHF. As DNA, the CDR3 is TGTGCCAGCAGTTACGAGGGAGGTGCTCAGCCCCAGCATTTT.

The chain couples TRBV4-1 to TRBJ1-1; D remains ambiguous. Between the trimmed V and J ends, which lost 4 bases and 5 bases, there was a span of 8 bases. The CDR3 loop spans 12 amino acids. Germline V lookup: CDR1 MGHRA, CDR2 YSYEKL. CDR3 in DNA: TGCGCCAGCAGCCTGTCGAGGACTGAAGCTTTCTTT. This codes for CASSLSRTEAFF.

Points on this clone: The same CDR3 also results from other DNA sequences found in this sample. J is TRBJ1-5 and V is TRBV20-1; D may be TRBD1 (5 bases). This CDR3 comprises 13 residues. CDR1 DFQATT and CDR2 SNEGSKA come from the germline V gene (reference sequence). Trimming stripped 3 bases from V and 4 bases from J, with 10 bases between. CDR3 nucleotide sequence: TGCAGTGCTAGTTTGGGGGGAAATCAGCCCCAGCATTTT. As protein: CSASLGGNQPQHF.

J is TRBJ1-3 and V is TRBV19; D ambiguous. The CDR3 totals 14 residues. CDR1 is LNHDA, CDR2 SQIVND, per germline (reference sequence). The V end was cut by 5 bases, the J end by 0 bases, with 8 bases between. The DNA of the CDR3 is TGTGCCAGTAGTGCACAGAGCTCTGGAAACACCATATATTTT. As protein: CASSAQSSGNTIYF.

This clone was detected once. CDR3 DNA sequence: TGTGCCAGCATGGGATCCTACAATGAGCAGTTCTTC. Translating it yields CASMGSYNEQFF. The J gene is TRBJ2-1, the V gene TRBV6-5; D gene uncertain. Germline CDR1 reads MNHEY; CDR2 reads SVGAGI. This CDR3 has 12 residues. V was clipped by 7 bases and J by 1 base, with 5 bases between them.

The V gene is TRBV5-1, the J gene TRBJ1-3; possibly TRBD1 for D (5 bases). The germline V gene has CDR1 SGHRS and CDR2 YFSETQ. The CDR3 covers 19 residues. With 4 bases removed from V and 4 bases from J, the gap between germline ends came to 27 bases. CDR3 residues: CASSPAALQVPLGGNTIYF. CDR3 DNA: TGCGCCAGCAGCCCGGCCGCACTACAGGTCCCGCTGGGAGGAAACACCATATATTTT.

This clone is a singleton in its sample. This sequence joins TRBV5-1 and TRBJ1-5; D ambiguous. Germline V gene lookup returns CDR1 SGHRS and CDR2 YFSETQ. There are 15 residues in the CDR3. The V and J ends lost 0 bases and 6 bases respectively, with 13 bases between them. The CDR3 coding sequence is TGCGCCAGCAGCTTGGCCGGAGGGCCCACTCAGCCCCAGCATTTT. It translates to CASSLAGGPTQPQHF.

The V call is TRBV6-2 or TRBV6-3, the J call TRBJ2-7, with 7 bases that match TRBD2. Germline loops: CDR1 MNHEY, CDR2 SVGEGT. V was clipped by 6 bases and J by 7 bases; unmatched bases: 9. The CDR3 runs to 13 residues. The CDR3 DNA reads as TGTGCCAGCAGCCGGGAGGTTGTCTTTGAGCAGTACTTC. Its translation: CASSREVVFEQYF.

The table lists this clone with a count of one. The V and J genes are TRBV11-3 and TRBJ2-2, with unresolved D. Trimming left V 5 bases short and J 4 bases short, with 11 bases between. This CDR3 is built from 14 residues. Germline CDR1 and CDR2: SGHNT and YENEEA. The CDR3 loop reads CASSPRAGTGELFF. The CDR3 nucleotides are TGTGCCAGCAGCCCCCGGGCAGGCACCGGGGAGCTGTTTTTT. The variable domain in full, with the rest retrieved from reference TRBV11-3 and TRBJ2-2, is EAGVVQSPRYKIIEKKQPVAFWCNPISGHNTLYWYLQNLGQGPELLIRYENEEAVDDSQLPKDRFSAERLKGVDSTLKIQPAELGDSAVYLCASSPRAGTGELFFGEGSRLTVL.

The V gene is TRBV9, the J gene TRBJ1-3; D gene ambiguous. Looked up from germline, CDR1 is SGDLS and CDR2 is YYNGEE. V gave up 3 bases and J gave up 0 bases, with 10 bases separating them. CDR3 length equals 15 residues. CDR3 protein: CASSGGGPSGNTIYF. The CDR3 DNA sequence: TGTGCCAGCAGCGGAGGTGGGCCCTCTGGAAACACCATATATTTT.

Only one count was recorded for this clone. This rearrangement joins TRBV29-1 to TRBJ1-1; the D is unclear. CDR3 length equals 12 residues. Germline values: CDR1 SQVTM, CDR2 ANQGSEA. With 2 bases removed from V and 10 bases from J, the gap between germline ends came to 14 bases. CDR3 amino acids: CSVEMGSGGAFF. The CDR3 DNA reads TGCAGCGTTGAAATGGGCTCAGGCGGAGCTTTCTTT.

The chain couples TRBV12-5 to TRBJ1-2; the D gene is possibly TRBD1 (6 bases). CDR1 and CDR2 (germline): LGHNT, FRNRAP. The CDR3 consists of 10 residues. V was shortened by 11 bases and J by 8 bases, with 12 bases between the two germline ends. The CDR3 sequence is CALGGRGYTF. In nucleotides, the CDR3 is TGTGCTTTAGGGGGTAGAGGCTACACCTTC.

The chain employs TRBV4-1 and TRBJ1-1; D is unclear. V lost 4 bases and J lost 0, with 12 bases in between. CDR3 length: 15 residues. CDR1 and CDR2 (germline): MGHRA, YSYEKL. The CDR3 bases are TGCGCCAGCAGCCCCGAAGCCAACATGAACACTGAAGCTTTCTTT. This gives the protein CASSPEANMNTEAFF.

The chain carries TRBV6-6 and TRBJ1-6; D perhaps matches TRBD1 (5 bases). V shed 9 bases and J shed 10 bases, with 19 bases lying between them. The germline CDR1 and CDR2 sequences are MNHNY and SVGAGI (reference sequence). This CDR3 has 14 amino acids. The CDR3 nucleotides are TGTGCCAGTCAGTTACTCGGGGGTGAATCACCCCTCCACTTT. Its translation is CASQLLGGESPLHF.

The chain couples TRBV28 to TRBJ1-5; 10 nucleotides align to TRBD1. Germline values: CDR1 MDHEN, CDR2 SYDVKM. The ends lost 3 bases at V and 9 bases at J; junction bases unmatched: 5. This CDR3 has 14 residues. The DNA for the CDR3 is TGTGCCAGCAGTTTGGACAGGGGGTTGAGGCCCCAGCATTTT. Amino acid sequence: CASSLDRGLRPQHF. The full variable domain, rest sourced from reference TRBV28 and TRBJ1-5, is DVKVTQSSRYLVKRTGEKVFLECVQDMDHENMFWYRQDPGLGLRLIYFSYDVKMKEKGDIPEGYSVSREKKERFSLILESASTNQTSMYLCASSLDRGLRPQHFGDGTRLSIL.

This chain links TRBV6-5 with TRBJ2-1; no clear D gene. Germline-derived CDR1 and CDR2 are MNHEY and SVGAGI. V lost 5 bases to trimming and J lost 6 bases, with 17 bases between them. The CDR3 spans 15 residues. The CDR3 loop is CASSLMAQASNEQFF. In nucleotides, the CDR3 is TGTGCCAGCAGTCTGATGGCGCAGGCTAGCAATGAGCAGTTCTTC.

The chain carries TRBV4-3 and TRBJ1-2; D is unclear. The V gene's germline CDR1 is LGHNA and CDR2 YSLEER. CDR3 length: 15 residues. V gave up 0 bases and J gave up 5 bases, with 13 bases separating them. The CDR3 nucleotides read TGCGCCAGCAGCCAAGATCTCGGACTGTTATATGGCTACACCTTC. It encodes CASSQDLGLLYGYTF.

This chain joins TRBV28 and TRBJ1-1; D is perhaps TRBD1 (5 bases). V was pared by 6 bases and J by 4 bases, with 18 bases between. Germline lookup yields CDR1 MDHEN and CDR2 SYDVKM. The CDR3 sequence is 15 residues long. The CDR3 sequence: CASRVVGAKSTEAFF. The CDR3 region has the DNA TGTGCCAGCAGGGTTGTCGGGGCGAAGAGCACTGAAGCTTTCTTT.